This TCR beta chain was identified in a study of beta chain features in type 1 diabetes. On average, the one heparinised blood draw given by each donor was around 110 mL. Each of the sorted populations had a purity greater than 95%. TCRB transcripts that were expressed got sequenced, as all of the isolated RNA had been reverse transcribed. Clones were read by immunoSEQ multiplex PCR, and TCRdb kept only the in-frame ones, dropping some. The data hold hundreds of thousands of clones, with approximately 14% observed a single time. There are a few counts of this clone. Germline V gene sequence: CDR1 SGHNT, CDR2 YYREEE (reference sequence). V dropped 4 bases and J dropped 3 bases, with 13 bases sitting between them. The CDR3 runs to 14 residues.

Source material: naive CD4+ T cells from blood. V gene TRBV5-4 combines with J gene TRBJ2-5; a weak D match, TRBD1 (6 bases). This clonotype originated in a woman aged 40 to 50 in good health. The CDR3 nucleotides are TGTGCCAGCAGCCCTGGACAGCGTGAAGAGACCCAGTACTTC. Amino acids: CASSPGQREETQYF.